This TCR beta chain was recorded in a study of T-cell reconstitution after alpha-beta-depleted transplantation in children (dated by TCRdb to the mid-2010s). About the investigation overall: T-cell immune reconstitution after TCRalphabeta/CD19-depleted allogeneic hematopoietic cell transplantation in children was quantitatively tracked in the study by means of TCR repertoire profiling.

The library was made by PCR. Instrument used: Illumina HiSeq 2500. TCR library preparation used molecular barcoding, with unique molecular identifiers applied to normalize quantification of the TCRbeta repertoire. TCRdb passed the public sequencing reads through fastp at Q25 and MiXCR, retaining productive beta sequences. Rows matching on CDR3 protein sequence are summarized as one entry with the most common DNA and genes. For this sample there are about 200,000 distinct CDR3 sequences; 6.3% appear just once. The top ten clonotypes cover around 4.1% of the sample. The germline V gene provides CDR1 MGHRA and CDR2 YSYEKL. V gives up 1 base and J gives up 8 bases, and the segment between their germline ends measures 14 bases. The CDR3 runs 14 residues from the cysteine to the phenylalanine. Only the CDR3 DNA stays, 42 bases, in frame from base 1. Results the study describes overall, beyond this receptor: The apparently early recovery of alphabetaT-cell counts about two months after transplant reportedly depended on only several hundred rapidly expanded clones that came from non-depleted graft cells. In some patients, the high TCRbeta diversity seen at day 60 was put down to recipient T cells and intrathymic progenitors that had survived conditioning. Over subsequent months, a decline in hyperexpanded clone frequencies was noted, and after one year, T-cell counts and TCRbeta diversity were mostly ascribed to newly produced T cells.

This clonotype was detected ten times or more. Its antigen remains undetermined. The input lacks base qualities; no much larger clone sits a single base away. The sample's treatment or condition label, decoded: allogeneic hematopoietic cell transplantation with graft depleted of TCRalphabeta T cells and CD19 B cells. TCRalphabeta/CD19-depleted allogeneic hematopoietic cell grafts were given to the transplant recipients, all of whom were children. The chain uses TRBV4-1 and TRBJ1-2, with the D gene call left open. Sequences were derived from PBMCs, sampled before TCRalphabeta/CD19-depleted stem cell transplant. The sequence was collected from a girl under three years old with combined immunodeficiency, due to receive a stem cell transplant. The nucleotide sequence reads as follows: TGCGCCAGCAGCCAAGGACTCCTCCTCGACGGCTACACCTTC. It translates to CASSQGLLLDGYTF.